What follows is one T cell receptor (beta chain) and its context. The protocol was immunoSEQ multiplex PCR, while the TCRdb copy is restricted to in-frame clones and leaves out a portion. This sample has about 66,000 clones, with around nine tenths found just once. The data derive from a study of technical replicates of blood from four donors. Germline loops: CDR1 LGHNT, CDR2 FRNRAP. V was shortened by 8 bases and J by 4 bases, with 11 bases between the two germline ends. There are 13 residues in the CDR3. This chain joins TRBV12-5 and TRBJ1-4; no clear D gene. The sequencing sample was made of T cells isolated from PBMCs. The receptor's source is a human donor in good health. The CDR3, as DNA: TGTGCTAGTACGTTGGGCATTAATGAAAAACTGTTTTTT. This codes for CASTLGINEKLFF.